This T cell receptor beta chain was observed in a study of T cells in Graves' hyperthyroidism and ophthalmopathy. Whole-study findings and limits: From stable hyperthyroidism, ophthalmopathy was separated by a 13 V-J model.

As to this clonotype: Its antigen is unknown.

Germline CDR1 LNHDA, CDR2 SQIVND (reference sequence). Trimming shortened V by 1 base and J by 4 bases, and 11 bases separated the two germline ends. The CDR3 covers 14 residues. The sample of blood was obtained at first hyperthyroidism diagnosis (before any ophthalmopathy symptoms). The source material, RNA transcripts, was used to amplify TCR beta CDR3 regions. The HTBI primer set served for first-round RT-PCR of the TCR CDR3. One entry per CDR3 protein, called by TCRdb with MiXCR from the multiplex PCR reads. The sample gives under 300,000 distinct CDR3 sequences, 13% of which show up once; almost 8% is in the top ten.

The source is a woman aged 25 to 39 with Graves' hyperthyroidism that later progressed to Graves' ophthalmopathy. J is TRBJ2-7 and V is TRBV19, with no clear D. Sequenced sample: blood. The CDR3 sequence is CASSIVSSSYEQYF. The CDR3 DNA sequence: TGTGCCAGTAGTATAGTATCAAGCAGTTACGAGCAGTACTTC.